The text below deals with one TCR beta chain. No antigen is known for it. The entry originates in a study of Ad26.COV2.S vaccination and SARS-CoV-2 variants. General study results and limits: Substantial breadth was reported for post-vaccination spike-specific CD8+ and CD4+ T cells.

Treatment described: roughly 19 received Ad26.COV2.S at low or high dose, single or two shots; 5 received placebo; per-sample allocation not given. All samples were drawn on day 63, counting from the first vaccine or placebo injection. Assay used: immunoSEQ multiplex PCR; TCRdb lists only in-frame clones, some missing. The data show roughly 350,000 clones, roughly 90% seen once. The receptor's source is a person between 18 and 59 years old who received the Ad26.COV2.S COVID-19 vaccine or a placebo. Sequenced material: peripheral blood, taken in a trial of Ad26.COV2.S vaccine versus placebo.

CDR3: CASISGTGGRGNTIYF. As DNA, the CDR3 is TGTGCCAGCATTTCCGGGACAGGGGGTCGAGGAAACACCATATATTTT. V and J are TRBV4-2 and TRBJ1-3, with 11 bases lining up with TRBD1. Trimming cost V 7 bases and J 4 bases; bases outside gene matches: 9. The length of the CDR3 is 16 residues. CDR1 is LGHNA, CDR2 YNFKEQ, per germline.